This T cell receptor beta chain was sequenced during a study of T-cell reconstitution after alpha-beta-depleted transplantation in children (TCRdb year 2016). With regard to the full study: T-cell immune reconstitution after TCRalphabeta/CD19-depleted allogeneic hematopoietic cell transplantation in children was quantitatively tracked in the study by means of TCR repertoire profiling. Results and caveats for the whole study, not just this receptor: About two months after transplant, the apparently early recovery of alphabetaT-cell counts reportedly depended on just several hundred clones that had expanded rapidly and came from non-depleted graft cells. In some patients, the high TCRbeta diversity seen at day 60 was put down to recipient T cells and intrathymic progenitors that had survived conditioning. The frequencies of hyperexpanded clones fell over the following months, and after one year, T-cell counts and TCRbeta diversity were mostly attributed to newly produced T cells.

Points on this clonotype: The clone's antigen remains unknown. No much larger clone exists at a distance of one base, and base qualities are not known.

The library was produced with PCR. The listed sequencing device is Illumina HiSeq 2500. To normalize quantification of the TCRbeta repertoire, the TCR libraries were built with molecular barcoding that relied on unique molecular identifiers. TCRdb passed the public sequencing reads through fastp at Q25 and MiXCR, retaining productive beta sequences. Rows merge per CDR3 protein into single entries with the most common DNA and genes. The sample profile shows 610,000 or so distinct CDR3 sequences; 25% to 30% of them were found once. In total, the top ten clones hold less than 40% of the sample. As encoded in the germline V gene (reference sequence), CDR1 is LNHNV while CDR2 is YYDKDF. Here V drops 6 bases and J drops 4 bases, and the junction holds 4 bases not matched to any gene. The CDR3 goes from the cysteine to the phenylalanine over 13 residues. The kept DNA is CDR3 alone, 39 bases in frame from the first base.

Interpreted using the paper, the treatment or condition label stands for: allogeneic hematopoietic cell transplantation with graft depleted of TCRalphabeta T cells and CD19 B cells. The transplant recipients were children given TCRalphabeta/CD19-depleted allogeneic hematopoietic cell grafts. This clonotype originated in a boy under two years old with Wiskott-Aldrich syndrome, due to receive a stem cell transplant. The rearrangement combines TRBV15 with TRBJ2-7; TRBD2 lines up with 9 middle nucleotides. The specimen comprised PBMCs, sampled before TCRalphabeta/CD19-depleted stem cell transplant. CDR3 loop: CATRGSGSYEQYF. The nucleotide sequence is given as TGTGCCACCAGGGGTAGCGGGAGTTACGAGCAGTACTTC.